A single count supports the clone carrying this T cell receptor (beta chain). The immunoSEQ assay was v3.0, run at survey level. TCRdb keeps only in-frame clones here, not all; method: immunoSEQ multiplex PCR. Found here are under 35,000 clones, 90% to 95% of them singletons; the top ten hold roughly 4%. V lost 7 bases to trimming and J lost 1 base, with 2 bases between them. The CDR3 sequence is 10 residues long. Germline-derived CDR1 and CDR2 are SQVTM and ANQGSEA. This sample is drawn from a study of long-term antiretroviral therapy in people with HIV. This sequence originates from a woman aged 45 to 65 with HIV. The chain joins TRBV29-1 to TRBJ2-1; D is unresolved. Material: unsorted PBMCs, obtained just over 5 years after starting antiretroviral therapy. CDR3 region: CSASYNEQFF. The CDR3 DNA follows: TGCAGCGCTTCCTACAATGAGCAGTTCTTC.